These 15 T cell receptor beta chains came from one sample sequenced in a study of blood T cell repertoires in COVID-19. The data were produced by immunoSEQ multiplex PCR, yet TCRdb's version contains in-frame clones alone and is incomplete. The data show 150,000 to 250,000 clones, roughly 82% seen once. Source material: PBMCs or T cells enriched from blood (not recorded which). The receptors were gathered from a man aged 35-49 years who had recovered from COVID-19.

The chain has TRBV14 and TRBJ2-3, with D possibly being TRBD2 (7 bases). This CDR3 region has 14 residues. Germline lookup yields CDR1 SGHDN and CDR2 FVKESK. V lost 7 bases, J lost 0 bases, and 11 bases lay in between. The CDR3 region has the DNA TGTGCCAGCAAGGGGGGGCTGAGCACAGATACGCAGTATTTT. Protein product: CASKGGLSTDTQYF. Based on the CDR3 plus reference TRBV14 and TRBJ2-3, the full variable domain is EAGVTQFPSHSVIEKGQTVTLRCDPISGHDNLYWYRRVMGKEIKFLLHFVKESKQDESGMPNNRFLAERTGGTYSTLKVQPAELEDSGVYFCASKGGLSTDTQYFGPGTRLTVL.

The chain combines TRBV6-5 with TRBJ2-3; no definite D call. V lost 4 bases to trimming and J lost 2 bases, with 10 bases between them. Germline CDR1 and CDR2: MNHEY and SVGAGI. The CDR3 sequence is 14 residues long. CDR3 sequence (DNA): TGTGCCAGCAGTTTCGGGTCAATCACAGATACGCAGTATTTT. It translates to CASSFGSITDTQYF.

This clone was observed a single time. J is TRBJ2-7 and V is TRBV7-8, with 10 nucleotides matching TRBD1. Germline assignment: CDR1 SGHVS and CDR2 FQNEAQ. The CDR3 totals 16 residues. With 5 bases clipped from V and 4 bases from J, the junction kept 11 bases outside the gene matches. This CDR3 is CASSPDRGAKAYEQYV. CDR3 nucleotide sequence: TGTGCCAGCAGCCCGGACAGGGGGGCCAAAGCGTACGAGCAGTACGTC.

This chain connects TRBV5-4 to TRBJ2-1, with 7 bases fitting TRBD1. This CDR3 contains 13 residues. Germline V gene sequence: CDR1 SGHNT, CDR2 YYREEE (reference sequence). V was pared by 8 bases and J by 8 bases, with 10 bases of the junction left unmatched. Here the CDR3 reads CASGTGVRDEQFF. The CDR3 DNA reads as TGTGCCAGTGGTACAGGGGTTCGGGATGAGCAGTTCTTC.

This clone was picked up a small number of times. The chain combines TRBV14 with TRBJ1-6; D not resolved. The germline CDR1 and CDR2 sequences are SGHDN and FVKESK. V lost 0 bases, J lost 0 bases, and 12 bases lay in between. The CDR3 runs 18 residues. CDR3 DNA: TGTGCCAGCAGCCAAGATGGAGGGTCAAGCTCCTATAATTCACCCCTCCACTTT. This codes for CASSQDGGSSSYNSPLHF.

This clone was picked up a small number of times. DNA for the CDR3: TGTGCCAGCGGGGGGAGCTGGGAGACCCAGTACTTC. Its protein is CASGGSWETQYF. The chain combines TRBV6-5 with TRBJ2-5; weak D call: TRBD2 (6 bases). This CDR3 comprises 12 residues. V was cut by 8 bases and J by 5 bases, with 12 bases left in between. Germline V gene lookup returns CDR1 MNHEY and CDR2 SVGAGI.

This clone was recorded only once. The chain combines TRBV10-3 with TRBJ1-1; 7 nucleotides line up with TRBD1. This CDR3 comprises 16 residues. The junction had 9 bases not matched to a gene; V was cut back by 0 bases and J by 5 bases. Germline V gene lookup returns CDR1 ENHRY and CDR2 SYGVKD. The CDR3 DNA reads TGTGCCATCAGTGAGTCTCCGGTTACAGGGGAGACTGAAGCTTTCTTT. Translated: CAISESPVTGETEAFF.

The genes are TRBV5-1 and TRBJ1-4; tentative D call: TRBD1 (5 bases). The CDR3 runs 15 residues. Per the germline V gene, CDR1 is SGHRS and CDR2 is YFSETQ. V lost 0 bases and J lost 6, with 12 bases in between. The CDR3 protein is CASSLGGGAYEKLFF. The CDR3 DNA reads TGCGCCAGCAGCTTGGGCGGGGGAGCTTATGAAAAACTGTTTTTT.

V usage is TRBV2 and J usage is TRBJ1-5; possible D gene TRBD1, 6 bases. The CDR3 has 20 residues. Germline V gene sequence: CDR1 SNHLY, CDR2 FYNNEI. Trimming removed 1 base at V and 0 bases at J, with 22 bases between. CDR3 DNA sequence: TGTGCCAGCAGTGAAGGTATTTATCTCGGGGGGCTAAATAGCAATCAGCCCCAGCATTTT. Protein product: CASSEGIYLGGLNSNQPQHF. The full variable domain, rest sourced from reference TRBV2 and TRBJ1-5, is EPEVTQTPSHQVTQMGQEVILRCVPISNHLYFYWYRQILGQKVEFLVSFYNNEISEKSEIFDDQFSVERPDGSNFTLKIRSTKLEDSAMYFCASSEGIYLGGLNSNQPQHFGDGTRLSIL.

The chain employs TRBV4-3 and TRBJ2-1, with 8 bases identical to TRBD2. Trimming at V came to 0 bases and at J to 12 bases, leaving 7 bases not matched to a gene. The CDR3 extends over 14 amino acids. Germline CDR1 reads LGHNA; CDR2 reads YSLEER. The CDR3 sequence is CASSQDPAGVRQFF. The CDR3 nucleotides are TGCGCCAGCAGCCAAGATCCAGCGGGGGTAAGGCAGTTCTTC.

The J gene is TRBJ2-1, the V gene TRBV7-9; D unresolved. This CDR3 has 14 residues. V lost 1 base to trimming and J lost 4 bases, with 8 bases between them. Germline V gives CDR1 SEHNR, CDR2 FQNEAQ (reference sequence). CDR3 in DNA: TGTGCCAGCAGCTTAGACCCGGAGTACAATGAGCAGTTCTTC. Translation gives CASSLDPEYNEQFF.

The chain has TRBV19 and TRBJ2-7, with a possible D match to TRBD1 (5 bases). Deletions cut 8 bases from V and 0 bases from J, with 17 bases between. This CDR3 has 15 residues. The germline CDR1 and CDR2 sequences are LNHDA and SQIVND (reference sequence). The CDR3 is CASATASRSSYEQYF. In DNA form, the CDR3 reads TGTGCCAGTGCGACAGCCAGCCGTAGCTCCTACGAGCAGTACTTC.

The chain recombines TRBV11-3 with TRBJ2-2; D gene uncertain. V was cut by 3 bases and J by 7 bases, with 9 bases left in between. Germline V gene data show CDR1 as SGHNT and CDR2 as YENEEA. The CDR3 runs 13 residues. The CDR3 DNA follows: TGTGCCAGCAGCTTGGCACATGGCGGGGAGCTGTTTTTT. Protein product: CASSLAHGGELFF.

This clone was seen many times. The chain uses TRBV4-2 and TRBJ2-1; D remains ambiguous. The CDR3 sequence is 16 residues long. V was pared by 0 bases and J by 0 bases, with 9 bases between. Germline values: CDR1 LGHNA, CDR2 YNFKEQ. The CDR3 loop is CASSQDSPSSYNEQFF. For the CDR3, the DNA is TGTGCCAGCAGCCAAGATAGCCCGAGCTCCTACAATGAGCAGTTCTTC.

The chain combines TRBV27 with TRBJ1-6; the D is unclear. The CDR3 has 18 amino acids. The V end lost 1 base, the J end lost 3 bases, and 16 bases lay between the germline ends. Germline V gene sequence: CDR1 MNHEY, CDR2 SMNVEV (reference sequence). CDR3: CASSLYSMSQIYNSPLHF. The CDR3, as DNA: TGTGCCAGCAGTTTATATTCCATGTCACAGATCTATAATTCACCCCTCCACTTT.